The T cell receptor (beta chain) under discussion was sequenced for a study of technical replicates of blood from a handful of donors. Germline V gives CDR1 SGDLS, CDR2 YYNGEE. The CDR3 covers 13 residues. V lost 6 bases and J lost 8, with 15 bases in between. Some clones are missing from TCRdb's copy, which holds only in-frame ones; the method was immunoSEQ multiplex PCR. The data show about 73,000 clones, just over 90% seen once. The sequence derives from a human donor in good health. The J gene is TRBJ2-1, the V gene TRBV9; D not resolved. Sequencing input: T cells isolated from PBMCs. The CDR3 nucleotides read TGTGCCAGCACCAGTGATCTGGGCGATGAGCAGTTCTTC. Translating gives CASTSDLGDEQFF.